The sequence of this T cell receptor (beta chain) was determined in a study of T cell responses to AZD1222 COVID-19 vaccine. Germline V CDR1 and CDR2: LGHNA, YSLEER. The CDR3 is made up of 16 amino acids. V was shortened by 0 bases and J by 8 bases, with 17 bases between the two germline ends. The protocol was immunoSEQ multiplex PCR, while the TCRdb copy is restricted to in-frame clones and leaves out a portion. The table lists some 150,000 clones, about 93% of them singletons. V is TRBV4-3 and J is TRBJ2-1; weak D call: TRBD2 (7 bases). This receptor was obtained from an adult in good health. Sequenced here: peripheral blood, sampled on day 0 of AZD1222 vaccination. CDR3 nucleotides: TGCGCCAGCAGCCAAGAGGGGGCCAGCGGGAAGTATGAGCAGTTCTTC. Its translation is CASSQEGASGKYEQFF.